A selection of T cell receptor beta chains follows, all from one sample in a study of shared clonotypes between healthy human individuals. Sequenced by immunoSEQ multiplex PCR; TCRdb stores in-frame clones only, minus some. The data contain roughly 2 million clones, nearly 97% of them singletons. The specimen was naive CD4+ T cells sorted from blood. These receptors were obtained from a man aged 18 to 30 in good health. CDR3s include the opening cysteine and the closing phenylalanine or tryptophan. The D gene is left open where the match is weak. Clone size is stated in some rows and not others, as once, few, many or a class when expanded.

D	V	size	J	CDR3	DNA
TRBD1	TRBV28	-	TRBJ2-7	CASSLRGPYEQYF	TGTGCCAGCAGTCTCAGGGGGCCCTACGAGCAGTACTTC
TRBD1	TRBV30	-	TRBJ1-4	CAWSVGTGTEKLFF	TGTGCCTGGAGTGTAGGGACAGGGACTGAAAAACTGTTTTTT
TRBD2	TRBV29-1	-	TRBJ2-7	CSGGTGGPYEQYF	TGCAGCGGGGGGACGGGGGGACCCTACGAGCAGTACTTC
TRBD1	TRBV2	-	TRBJ1-4	CASSEYQGEGKLFF	TGTGCCAGCAGTGAATATCAGGGGGAGGGAAAACTGTTTTTT
-	TRBV20-1	-	TRBJ2-1	CSASRGFEQFF	TGCAGTGCTAGTAGGGGTTTTGAGCAGTTCTTC
TRBD2	TRBV5-1	-	TRBJ2-1	CASSLALAGGIEQFF	TGCGCCAGCAGCTTGGCTCTAGCGGGGGGTATTGAGCAGTTCTTC
TRBD2	TRBV25-1	-	TRBJ2-1	CASSPGGLAGFEQFF	TGTGCCAGCAGTCCTGGGGGACTAGCAGGGTTTGAGCAGTTCTTC
-	TRBV30	-	TRBJ2-5	CAWSRGGLGETQYF	TGTGCCTGGAGTAGGGGGGGGCTTGGCGAGACCCAGTACTTC
-	TRBV7-6	-	TRBJ2-1	CASSLFSQQRYNEQFF	TGTGCCAGCAGCTTATTCAGCCAGCAGAGATACAATGAGCAGTTCTTC
TRBD1	TRBV19	-	TRBJ2-2	CASSNTIPGQDNTGELFF	TGTGCCAGTAGTAACACTATCCCGGGACAGGACAACACCGGGGAGCTGTTTTTT
-	TRBV10-3	once	TRBJ2-3	CAISVGSVTDTQYF	TGTGCCATCAGTGTAGGCTCCGTCACAGATACGCAGTATTTT
TRBD1	TRBV10-3	-	TRBJ2-2	CAMRGGAGTGELFF	TGTGCCATGAGAGGGGGCGCGGGCACCGGGGAGCTGTTTTTT
-	TRBV7-9	-	TRBJ2-4	CASSLAEGTDQYF	TGTGCCAGCAGCTTAGCGGAGGGGACAGATCAGTACTTC
-	TRBV11-2	once	TRBJ2-1	CASSSLTVRPNEQFF	TGTGCCAGCAGCTCCCTAACGGTCCGTCCCAATGAGCAGTTCTTC
-	TRBV25-1	-	TRBJ2-1	CASSEYNEQFF	TGTGCCAGCAGTGAATACAATGAGCAGTTCTTC
TRBD1	TRBV19	-	TRBJ2-7	CASSIGGQVLSYEQYF	TGTGCCAGTAGTATAGGCGGACAGGTCCTCTCCTACGAGCAGTACTTC
-	TRBV6-5	-	TRBJ1-6	CASSLRQDSYNSPLHF	TGTGCCAGCAGTTTACGACAGGACTCCTATAATTCACCCCTCCACTTT
-	TRBV11-2	-	TRBJ2-7	CASSIRDGGEQYF	TGTGCCAGCAGCATCCGGGACGGTGGGGAGCAGTACTTC
TRBD1	TRBV10-3	-	TRBJ1-5	CAISATGANMQPQHF	TGTGCCATCAGTGCGACAGGGGCAAATATGCAGCCCCAGCATTTT
-	TRBV19	-	TRBJ1-5	CASSREGNQPQHF	TGTGCCAGTAGTAGAGAGGGCAATCAGCCCCAGCATTTT
-	TRBV5-8	-	TRBJ1-6	CASSLADSGGNNSPLHF	TGTGCCAGCAGCTTGGCCGATTCCGGGGGGAATAATTCACCCCTCCACTTT
-	TRBV6-6	-	TRBJ1-6	CASSFSGYNSPLHF	TGTGCCAGCAGTTTTTCCGGCTATAATTCACCCCTCCACTTT
-	TRBV7-2	-	TRBJ2-5	CASSLQPGRWGETQYF	TGTGCCAGCAGCCTCCAGCCCGGCCGGTGGGGAGAGACCCAGTACTTC
-	TRBV4-3	-	TRBJ1-1	CASSQERMGAAFF	TGCGCCAGCAGCCAAGAGAGGATGGGGGCAGCTTTCTTT
-	TRBV18	-	TRBJ2-7	CASSPPIRRTYEQYF	TGTGCCAGCTCACCGCCCATCCGGCGGACCTACGAGCAGTACTTC
TRBD1	TRBV2	-	TRBJ2-7	CASSEEAGGYEQYF	TGTGCCAGCAGTGAAGAGGCAGGGGGCTACGAGCAGTACTTC
TRBD1	TRBV7-2	once	TRBJ2-7	CASSSGTGLPYEQYF	TGTGCCAGCAGCAGCGGGACAGGGTTGCCCTACGAGCAGTACTTC
-	TRBV7-6	-	TRBJ2-5	CASSPSFGATQYF	TGTGCCAGCAGCCCTTCCTTTGGGGCGACCCAGTACTTC
-	TRBV30	-	TRBJ2-7	CAWRRPGSSYEQYF	TGTGCCTGGAGGCGACCAGGGAGCTCCTACGAGCAGTACTTC
-	TRBV11-2	-	TRBJ1-2	CASSLDGGPYGYTF	TGTGCCAGCAGCTTAGACGGGGGGCCCTATGGCTACACCTTC
-	TRBV19	once	TRBJ2-3	CASSPGQTDTQYF	TGTGCCAGTAGCCCAGGACAGACAGATACGCAGTATTTT
TRBD1	TRBV7-9	-	TRBJ2-1	CASSFPPDRIYNEQFF	TGTGCCAGCAGCTTCCCCCCGGACAGGATCTACAATGAGCAGTTCTTC
-	TRBV18	-	TRBJ1-3	CASSRQERTGNTIYF	TGTGCCAGCTCACGACAGGAAAGGACGGGAAACACCATATATTTT
-	TRBV7-8	-	TRBJ2-5	CASSLGGRLQETQYF	TGTGCCAGCAGCTTAGGGGGACGGCTCCAAGAGACCCAGTACTTC
-	TRBV7-9	-	TRBJ2-7	CASSYAYEQYF	TGTGCCAGCAGCTACGCCTACGAGCAGTACTTC
TRBD2	TRBV9	-	TRBJ2-3	CASSVGTSIGTDTQYF	TGTGCCAGCAGCGTGGGGACTAGTATTGGCACAGATACGCAGTATTTT
-	TRBV5-1	-	TRBJ1-5	CASSPGHSSNQPQHF	TGCGCCAGCAGCCCGGGACACTCTAGCAATCAGCCCCAGCATTTT
-	TRBV2	-	TRBJ1-6	CASRAYSTNNSPLHF	TGTGCCAGCAGAGCGTACAGTACAAATAATTCACCCCTCCACTTT
-	TRBV18	-	TRBJ1-5	CASSEASGVGGANQPQHF	TGTGCCAGCTCAGAGGCCTCGGGTGTGGGAGGGGCCAATCAGCCCCAGCATTTT
TRBD1	TRBV7-9	-	TRBJ1-4	CASSSRQGDEKLFF	TGTGCCAGCAGCTCTCGACAGGGGGATGAAAAACTGTTTTTT
TRBD1	TRBV5-1	-	TRBJ1-1	CASSPTGDTEAFF	TGCGCCAGCAGCCCCACAGGGGACACTGAAGCTTTCTTT
-	TRBV7-9	-	TRBJ1-2	CASSSSGYLGGYTF	TGTGCCAGCAGCTCCTCAGGGTATCTAGGGGGCTACACCTTC
-	TRBV5-1	few	TRBJ2-5	CASSYQETQYF	TGCGCCAGCAGCTATCAAGAGACCCAGTACTTC
-	TRBV9	-	TRBJ1-2	CASSPIGQQPYGYTF	TGTGCCAGCAGCCCAATCGGACAGCAGCCCTATGGCTACACCTTC
TRBD1	TRBV27	-	TRBJ1-6	CASSSGQGDSPLHF	TGTGCCAGCAGTTCGGGACAGGGGGACTCACCCCTCCACTTT
-	TRBV6-1	-	TRBJ1-1	CASPGTLNTEAFF	TGTGCCAGCCCCGGGACATTGAACACTGAAGCTTTCTTT
-	TRBV18	-	TRBJ1-1	CASSPNRQGTEAFF	TGTGCCAGCTCACCGAACAGGCAGGGCACTGAAGCTTTCTTT
-	TRBV18	-	TRBJ1-5	CASSLGTANNQPQHF	TGTGCCAGCTCACTCGGGACTGCCAATAATCAGCCCCAGCATTTT
TRBD2	TRBV18	-	TRBJ2-3	CASSPTTTSGSTDTQYF	TGTGCCAGCTCACCAACAACAACTAGCGGGAGCACAGATACGCAGTATTTT
TRBD1	TRBV6-1	once	TRBJ2-7	CASNPTGTVSYEQYF	TGTGCCAGCAACCCGACGGGGACAGTCTCCTACGAGCAGTACTTC
-	TRBV5-6	-	TRBJ1-5	CASSLHQGGQPQHF	TGTGCCAGCAGCTTGCACCAGGGCGGGCAGCCCCAGCATTTT
TRBD1	TRBV7-8	-	TRBJ1-6	CASSLGGTENSPLHF	TGTGCCAGCAGCTTAGGCGGGACAGAAAATTCACCCCTCCACTTT
-	TRBV6-6	-	TRBJ1-5	CASSGMTGVGVRPQHF	TGTGCCAGCAGTGGAATGACGGGCGTTGGGGTGAGGCCCCAGCATTTT
TRBD1	TRBV28	few	TRBJ1-6	CASSLLDRDVSPLHF	TGTGCCAGCAGTTTATTGGACAGGGACGTTTCACCCCTCCACTTT
-	TRBV6-6	few	TRBJ1-4	CASSYVGLAELFF	TGTGCCAGCAGTTACGTGGGGCTGGCTGAACTGTTTTTT
-	TRBV11-2	-	TRBJ2-3	CASSPSVPGGTDTQYF	TGTGCCAGCAGCCCTTCGGTGCCGGGGGGCACAGATACGCAGTATTTT
-	TRBV7-9	-	TRBJ2-1	CASSERAYNEQFF	TGTGCCAGCAGCGAGAGAGCTTACAATGAGCAGTTCTTC
-	TRBV5-1	-	TRBJ1-6	CASSLSLGNSPLHF	TGCGCCAGCAGCTTATCGCTCGGAAATTCACCCCTCCACTTT
TRBD2	TRBV10-1	few	TRBJ2-5	CAGRTSGSEETQYF	TGCGCCGGCCGGACTAGCGGGAGTGAAGAGACCCAGTACTTC